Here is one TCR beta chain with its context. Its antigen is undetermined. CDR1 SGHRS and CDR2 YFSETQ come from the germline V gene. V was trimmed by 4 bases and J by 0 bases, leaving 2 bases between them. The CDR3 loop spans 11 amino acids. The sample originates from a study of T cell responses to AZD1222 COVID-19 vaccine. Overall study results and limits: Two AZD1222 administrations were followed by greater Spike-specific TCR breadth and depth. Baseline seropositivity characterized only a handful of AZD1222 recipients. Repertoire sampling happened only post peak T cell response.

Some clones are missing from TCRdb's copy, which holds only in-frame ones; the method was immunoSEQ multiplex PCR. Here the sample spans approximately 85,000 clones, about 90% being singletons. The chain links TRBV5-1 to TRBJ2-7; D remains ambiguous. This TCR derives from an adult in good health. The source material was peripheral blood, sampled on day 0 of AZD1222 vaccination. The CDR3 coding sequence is TGCGCCAGCAGCACCTCCTACGAGCAGTACTTC. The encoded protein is CASSTSYEQYF.